This T cell receptor (beta chain) was sequenced during a study of cytomegalovirus exposure and HLA in healthy donors. V was clipped by 3 bases and J by 0 bases; unmatched bases: 2. Germline CDR1 KGHSH, CDR2 LQKENI. The CDR3 consists of 15 residues. Study-wide results and limits: A few of the chains that were CMV-associated were confirmed in vitro to be specific for CMV antigens. Using the classifier, cytomegalovirus status was reportedly diagnosed with high specificity and sensitivity. According to a subsequent analysis, TCR clusters from the first cohort were inclined to appear together in the roughly 120 validation repertoires.

As to this clone: Its matching antigen is unknown.

The repertoire was sequenced with immunoSEQ multiplex PCR; TCRdb's copy has only in-frame clones and lacks some. The sample includes around 300,000 clones, 86% of them seen just once. This sequence joins TRBV18 and TRBJ1-2; 9 bases agree with TRBD1. The source of this sequence is a woman aged 18-29 years in good health and CMV-seronegative. The sequenced sample consisted of PBMCs. CDR3 protein: CASSPGTGTNYGYTF. The CDR3 bases are TGTGCCAGCTCACCTGGGACAGGGACTAACTATGGCTACACCTTC.